In its sample, the clone carrying this TCR beta chain is medium-sized (0.01 to 0.1%). One entry per CDR3 protein, called by TCRdb with MiXCR from the RT-PCR reads. This repertoire shows 1,500 or so distinct CDR3 sequences, about 13% found once; its top ten account for 24%. V was trimmed by 2 bases and J by 8 bases, leaving 13 bases between them. The CDR3 runs 15 residues. Germline CDR1 reads PRHDT; CDR2 reads FYEKMQ (reference sequence). The source of the sample is a study of immune reconstitution after stem cell transplant in scleroderma. V usage is TRBV13 and J usage is TRBJ1-6; perhaps TRBD1 as D (6 bases). The receptor was derived from a female donor with systemic sclerosis. Sampling was conducted before or after autologous hematopoietic stem cell transplantation (not recorded which). CDR3 sequence reads: CASSLKRTVHSPLHF. CDR3 DNA sequence: TGTGCCAGCAGCTTAAAGCGGACAGTCCATTCACCCCTCCACTTT.